This T cell receptor beta chain was retrieved from a study of blood T cell repertoires in COVID-19. Whole-study context: The samples span acute and convalescent COVID-19 from the United States, Italy and Spain.

Germline values: CDR1 LGHDT, CDR2 YNNKEL (reference sequence). Trimming took off 3 bases at V and 8 bases at J, with 13 bases between the two ends. CDR3 length: 13 amino acids. This clone was picked up one time. Repertoires were generated with immunoSEQ multiplex PCR, while TCRdb's copy carries only in-frame clones and drops some. The sample gives some 340,000 clones, approximately 81% of which show up once; roughly 3.6% is in the top ten. This chain links TRBV3-1 (or the pseudogene TRBV3-2) with TRBJ1-1; the D gene is possibly TRBD1 (6 bases). The sequence came from a woman in her late teens or twenties with acute or convalescent COVID-19. The sample consisted of peripheral blood. In nucleotides, the CDR3 is TGTGCCAGCAGCCAGAGCTCGGGGACAGAAGCTTTCTTT. Residues: CASSQSSGTEAFF.